Presented here are 20 T cell receptor beta chains from one specimen sequenced in a study of cytomegalovirus exposure and HLA in healthy donors. PCR was performed using 60 Vbeta and 13 Jbeta primers. TCRdb's table, derived via immunoSEQ multiplex PCR, lists solely in-frame clones and lacks some. The data hold 85,000 to 90,000 clones, with 65% to 85% observed a single time. Material for sequencing was PBMCs. The receptors were gathered from a man aged 25-45 years in good health and CMV-seronegative.

The V gene is TRBV5-4, the J gene TRBJ1-2; D is ambiguous. The V end lost 4 bases, the J end lost 1 base, and 11 bases lay between the germline ends. CDR3 length equals 14 residues. The germline V gene has CDR1 SGHNT and CDR2 YYREEE (reference sequence). Here the CDR3 DNA reads TGTGCCAGCAGCCCTCCGGGAGGTAACTATGGCTACACCTTC. Translation gives CASSPPGGNYGYTF.

The rearrangement links TRBV9 to TRBJ2-2, with 11 bases fitting TRBD1. The germline V gene has CDR1 SGDLS and CDR2 YYNGEE. The CDR3 runs to 16 residues. The ends lost 4 bases at V and 5 bases at J; junction bases unmatched: 7. The CDR3 region has the DNA TGTGCCAGCAGCCCCCGAGGGACAGGGGGAACCGGGGAGCTGTTTTTT. Encoded protein: CASSPRGTGGTGELFF.

The rearrangement uses TRBV6-5 and TRBJ2-1; a weak D match, TRBD2 (6 bases). The germline CDR1 and CDR2 sequences are MNHEY and SVGAGI. The CDR3 is 13 residues long. V was shortened by 6 bases and J by 7 bases, with 13 bases between the two germline ends. As DNA, the CDR3 is TGTGCCAGCAGCCCCCCGGGGGTGAATGAGCAGTTCTTC. Encoded protein: CASSPPGVNEQFF.

The V call is TRBV6-5, the J call TRBJ1-2; 9 nucleotides agree with TRBD1. Germline assignment: CDR1 MNHEY and CDR2 SVGAGI. The CDR3 sequence is 13 residues long. The ends lost 4 bases at V and 7 bases at J; junction bases unmatched: 4. The CDR3 nucleotides are TGTGCCAGCAGTTTTCGACAGGGGGGTGGCTACACCTTC. Its translation: CASSFRQGGGYTF.

In this sample, this clone turned up once. J is TRBJ2-7 and V is TRBV7-9, with D maybe TRBD1 (5 bases). In germline, CDR1 is SEHNR, CDR2 FQNEAQ (reference sequence). The V and J ends lost 4 bases and 6 bases respectively, with 25 bases between them. The CDR3 totals 17 residues. The CDR3 region has the DNA TGTGCCAGCAGCTCAAAACCTCCGACAGTGTCGGTCTTCGAGCAGTACTTC. Encoded protein: CASSSKPPTVSVFEQYF. Together with reference TRBV7-9 and TRBJ2-7, the CDR3 gives the full variable domain: DTGVSQNPRHKITKRGQNVTFRCDPISEHNRLYWYRQTLGQGPEFLTYFQNEAQLEKSRLLSDRFSAERPKGSFSTLEIQRTEQGDSAMYLCASSSKPPTVSVFEQYFGPGTRLTVT.

The chain is built from TRBV7-9 and TRBJ1-3, with unresolved D. Trimming left V 1 base short and J 2 bases short, with 9 bases between. The CDR3 has 15 residues. Germline V gives CDR1 SEHNR, CDR2 FQNEAQ (reference sequence). The CDR3 reads CASSLGRTTGNTIYF. CDR3 DNA sequence: TGTGCCAGCAGCTTAGGGAGGACCACTGGAAACACCATATATTTT.

There are a few counts of this clone. The gene calls are TRBV6-1 and TRBJ1-3; D is undetermined. Trimming left V 2 bases short and J 0 bases short, with 8 bases between. Per germline, CDR1 MNHNS and CDR2 SASEGT. The CDR3 length is 15 residues. The CDR3 region has the DNA TGTGCCAGCAGTGAATTGACACTCTCTGGAAACACCATATATTTT. It codes for CASSELTLSGNTIYF.

The chain links TRBV5-1 to TRBJ1-2; 7 nucleotides line up with TRBD1. Per germline, CDR1 SGHRS and CDR2 YFSETQ. Losses at the gene ends were 4 bases for V and 7 bases for J; bases not matched to a gene: 16. The length of the CDR3 is 16 residues. CDR3 loop: CASSLTQGMEARGYTF. CDR3 in DNA: TGCGCCAGCAGCCTTACACAGGGGATGGAGGCTCGTGGCTACACCTTC.

The chain employs TRBV2 and TRBJ2-7; weak D call: TRBD1 (6 bases). The germline V gene encodes CDR1 SNHLY and CDR2 FYNNEI. The CDR3 sequence is 12 residues long. Trimming took 9 bases from V and 1 from J, leaving 10 bases between them. The CDR3 DNA reads TGTGCCAGGGAACAGGGTTCCTACGAGCAGTACTTC. Translation gives CAREQGSYEQYF.

This clone was seen a handful of times. The chain carries TRBV6-1 and TRBJ1-5, with D maybe TRBD1 (6 bases). There are 16 residues in the CDR3. Looked up from germline, CDR1 is MNHNS and CDR2 is SASEGT. V was clipped by 2 bases and J by 0 bases, with 11 bases between them. For the CDR3, the DNA is TGTGCCAGCAGTGAAAAGGCGGGGGCTAGCAATCAGCCCCAGCATTTT. It translates to CASSEKAGASNQPQHF.

This clone came up once. The chain links TRBV7-9 to TRBJ2-5; the D gene is possibly TRBD2 (5 bases). The V end lost 6 bases, the J end lost 5 bases, and 10 bases lay between the germline ends. The CDR3 length is 12 residues. CDR1 and CDR2 from the germline V gene are SEHNR and FQNEAQ (reference sequence). CDR3 sequence (DNA): TGTGCCAGCAGTCACGGCGGGGAGACCCAGTACTTC. Amino acids: CASSHGGETQYF.

The chain recombines TRBV4-2 with TRBJ2-1; 7 positions match TRBD2. V was clipped by 0 bases and J by 0 bases; unmatched bases: 8. The CDR3 consists of 18 residues. Germline V CDR1 and CDR2: LGHNA, YNFKEQ. The CDR3 here is CASSQEGLAESSYNEQFF. CDR3 sequence (DNA): TGTGCCAGCAGCCAAGAAGGGCTAGCGGAGAGCTCCTACAATGAGCAGTTCTTC.

The rearrangement joins TRBV4-3 to TRBJ1-5; D remains unclear. Germline V CDR1 and CDR2: LGHNA, YSLEER. CDR3 length: 15 residues. V shed 0 bases and J shed 1 base, with 7 bases lying between them. DNA for the CDR3: TGCGCCAGCAGCCAAGACGGGATGAGCAATCAGCCCCAGCATTTT. This sequence encodes CASSQDGMSNQPQHF.

Concerning this clone: The CDR3 ends on some other residue instead of the conserved phenylalanine or tryptophan, so this is likely a read error. Because the CDR3's place on the DNA is in doubt, the DNA is left out and the CDR3 is given as listed by TCRdb. The J gene is TRBJ1-1, the V gene TRBV5-6; TRBD1 is the table's D call, not checked against the DNA. The CDR3 is made up of 14 amino acids, end residues included. Germline CDR1 reads SGHDT; CDR2 reads YYEEEE. This CDR3 reads CASSLGRQGRERVV.

V is TRBV5-1 and J is TRBJ2-2; 7 bases line up with TRBD1. Germline assignment: CDR1 SGHRS and CDR2 YFSETQ. J lost 4 bases, V lost 3 bases, and 6 bases had no gene match. CDR3 size: 15 residues. CDR3 amino acids: CASSSDRVGTGELFF. The CDR3, as DNA: TGCGCCAGCAGCTCTGACAGGGTGGGCACCGGGGAGCTGTTTTTT.

This clone was detected once. This rearrangement joins TRBV27 to TRBJ2-7; 11 positions agree with TRBD1. The ends lost 0 bases at V and 1 base at J; junction bases unmatched: 2. The germline gives CDR1 MNHEY, CDR2 SMNVEV (reference sequence). CDR3 length: 16 amino acids. CDR3 residues: CASSLSGTGGSYEQYF. The CDR3 region has the DNA TGTGCCAGCAGTTTATCTGGGACAGGGGGATCCTACGAGCAGTACTTC.

The gene calls are TRBV5-1 and TRBJ1-5, with D unresolved. Germline CDR1 reads SGHRS; CDR2 reads YFSETQ. This CDR3 is 14 amino acids long. Trimming removed 0 bases from V and 3 bases from J, with 7 bases in between. The CDR3 spells CASSLDSLNQPQHF. The CDR3 DNA reads TGCGCCAGCAGCTTGGACAGCCTCAATCAGCCCCAGCATTTT. Full variable domain (rest looked up from reference TRBV5-1 and TRBJ1-5): KAGVTQTPRYLIKTRGQQVTLSCSPISGHRSVSWYQQTPGQGLQFLFEYFSETQRNKGNFPGRFSGRQFSNSRSEMNVSTLELGDSALYLCASSLDSLNQPQHFGDGTRLSIL.

The chain is built from TRBV5-1 and TRBJ2-3; 9 nucleotides match TRBD1. V gave up 4 bases and J gave up 4 bases; unmatched junction bases: 10. The CDR3 has 16 amino acids. Germline CDR1 and CDR2: SGHRS and YFSETQ. The CDR3 coding sequence is TGCGCCAGCAGCCAACACCGGGACAGGGTACCAGATACGCAGTATTTT. Translation: CASSQHRDRVPDTQYF. Drawing the rest from reference TRBV5-1 and TRBJ2-3, the complete variable domain is KAGVTQTPRYLIKTRGQQVTLSCSPISGHRSVSWYQQTPGQGLQFLFEYFSETQRNKGNFPGRFSGRQFSNSRSEMNVSTLELGDSALYLCASSQHRDRVPDTQYFGPGTRLTVL.

In DNA form, the CDR3 reads TGTGCCAGCAGTGAGTCGAGTCAGGTCAATCAGCCCCAGCATTTT. Translating gives CASSESSQVNQPQHF. V is TRBV2 and J is TRBJ1-5, with D unresolved. CDR3 length equals 15 residues. Trimming removed 3 bases at V and 3 bases at J, with 12 bases between. The germline gives CDR1 SNHLY, CDR2 FYNNEI.

The chain carries TRBV6-6 and TRBJ1-1; TRBD1 might be the D (6 bases). The CDR3 runs to 11 residues. Germline V gene lookup returns CDR1 MNHNY and CDR2 SVGAGI (reference sequence). Trimming cost V 10 bases and J 5 bases, with 11 bases left between them. The CDR3 DNA reads as TGTGCCACCGAAGACAGGACTGAAGCTTTCTTT. Amino acids: CATEDRTEAFF.